This T cell receptor (beta chain) is from a study of beta chain features in type 1 diabetes. Purities in excess of 98% were seen in all sorted populations. The sequenced template was cDNA made from the entire isolated RNA. The protocol was immunoSEQ multiplex PCR, while the TCRdb copy is restricted to in-frame clones and leaves out a portion. The sample carries about 150,000 clones, roughly 53% recorded once. Turning to this clone: Its antigen remains unknown.

The CDR3 has 17 amino acids. The V and J ends lost 4 bases and 4 bases, in that order; junction bases with no gene match: 11. Germline values: CDR1 SGHAT, CDR2 FQNNGV. Findings of the study overall: A moderate, significant TCRB CDR3 shortening appeared in type 1 diabetes across four CD4+ subsets. The naive, central memory and Treg TCRB repertoires of patients appeared to be more similar to one another than those of healthy donors.

This chain links TRBV11-2 with TRBJ2-2, with 8 bases identical to TRBD2. Sequenced: Tregs from blood. The receptor was isolated from a man aged 18 to 35 in good health. CDR3 region: CASSWGKGLGFTGELFF. CDR3 DNA: TGTGCCAGCAGCTGGGGCAAGGGACTAGGGTTCACCGGGGAGCTGTTTTTT.